This T cell receptor beta chain emerged from a study of cytomegalovirus exposure and HLA in healthy donors. Regarding the study as a whole: Earlier analysis yielded a pattern in which most TCR beta V segments were productive about 90% or about 30% of the time. Researchers catalogued approximately 160 TCR beta chains as cytomegalovirus-associated.

With respect to this clone: Its antigen is unknown.

The PCR ran on 60 Vbeta and 13 Jbeta primers. The data were produced by immunoSEQ multiplex PCR, yet TCRdb's version contains in-frame clones alone and is incomplete. Of about 150,000 clones in the sample, almost 85% were seen once. The V gene end was trimmed by 4 bases and the J gene end by 5 bases; junction bases not matched to a gene: 3. CDR1 is SGDLS, CDR2 YYNGEE, per germline. The CDR3 has 14 residues. This clonotype was obtained from a man younger than 40 in good health and CMV-seropositive. The chain couples TRBV9 to TRBJ1-1; 12 nucleotides match TRBD1. The sequenced sample consisted of PBMCs. CDR3 coding DNA: TGTGCCAGCAGCAGGGACAGGGGGCGGACTGAAGCTTTCTTT. This codes for CASSRDRGRTEAFF.